This T cell receptor (beta chain) came from a study of response to subunit inactivated influenza vaccine. Study observations and caveats: Seasonal influenza vaccination, on each occasion, was suggested by the authors to recruit few new T cells.

Germline CDR1 MDHEN, CDR2 SYDVKM. V trimming: 4 bases; J trimming: 5 bases; junction bases outside the gene matches: 9. This CDR3 is 16 amino acids long. One entry per CDR3 protein results from TCRdb running MiXCR on the RT-PCR reads. Here the sample spans over 750,000 distinct CDR3 sequences, 20% to 25% being singletons. As for this clonotype: Its antigen is still unknown.

This TCR came from a man in his fifties or sixties who received an inactivated influenza vaccine. The sample in question was PBMCs from blood, obtained roughly 5 days after vaccination. This chain uses TRBV28 with TRBJ2-3, with 10 bases aligning to TRBD1. For the CDR3, the DNA is TGTGCCAGCAGTTCCCACACCGGGACAGGGGTAGATACGCAGTATTTT. Its translation is CASSSHTGTGVDTQYF.